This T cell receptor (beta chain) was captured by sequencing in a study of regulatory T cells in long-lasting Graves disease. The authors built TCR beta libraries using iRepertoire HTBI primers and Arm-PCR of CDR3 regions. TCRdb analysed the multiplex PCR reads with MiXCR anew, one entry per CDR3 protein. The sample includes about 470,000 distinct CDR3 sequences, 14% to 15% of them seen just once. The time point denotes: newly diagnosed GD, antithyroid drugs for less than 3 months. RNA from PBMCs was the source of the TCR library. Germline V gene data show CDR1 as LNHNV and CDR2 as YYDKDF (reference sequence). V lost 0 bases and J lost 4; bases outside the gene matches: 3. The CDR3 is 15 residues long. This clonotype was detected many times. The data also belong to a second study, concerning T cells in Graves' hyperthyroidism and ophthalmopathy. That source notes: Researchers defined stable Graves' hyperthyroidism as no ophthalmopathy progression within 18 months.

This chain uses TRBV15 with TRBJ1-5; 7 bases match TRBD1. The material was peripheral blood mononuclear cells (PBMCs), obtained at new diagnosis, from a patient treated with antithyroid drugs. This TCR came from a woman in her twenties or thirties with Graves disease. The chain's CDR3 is CATSRDGTENQPQHF. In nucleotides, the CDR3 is TGTGCCACCAGCAGAGATGGGACAGAGAATCAGCCCCAGCATTTT.